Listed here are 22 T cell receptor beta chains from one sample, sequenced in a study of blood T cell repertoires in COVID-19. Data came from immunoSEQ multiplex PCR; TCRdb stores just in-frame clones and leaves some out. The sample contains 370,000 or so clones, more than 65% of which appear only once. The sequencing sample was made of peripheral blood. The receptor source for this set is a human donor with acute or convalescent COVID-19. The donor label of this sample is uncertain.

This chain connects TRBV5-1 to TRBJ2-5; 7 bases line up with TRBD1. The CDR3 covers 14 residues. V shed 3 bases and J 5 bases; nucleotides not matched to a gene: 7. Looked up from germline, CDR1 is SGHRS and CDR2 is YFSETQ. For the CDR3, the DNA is TGCGCCAGCAGCTACGAGGGGGCCGGGGAGACCCAGTACTTC. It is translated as CASSYEGAGETQYF. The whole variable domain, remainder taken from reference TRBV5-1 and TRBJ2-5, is KAGVTQTPRYLIKTRGQQVTLSCSPISGHRSVSWYQQTPGQGLQFLFEYFSETQRNKGNFPGRFSGRQFSNSRSEMNVSTLELGDSALYLCASSYEGAGETQYFGPGTRLLVL.

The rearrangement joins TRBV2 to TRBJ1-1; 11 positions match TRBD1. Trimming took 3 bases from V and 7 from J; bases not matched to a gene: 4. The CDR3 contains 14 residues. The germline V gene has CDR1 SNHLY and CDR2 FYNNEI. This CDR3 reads CASSEDRGQDEAFF. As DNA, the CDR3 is TGTGCCAGCAGTGAGGACAGGGGGCAGGATGAAGCTTTCTTT.

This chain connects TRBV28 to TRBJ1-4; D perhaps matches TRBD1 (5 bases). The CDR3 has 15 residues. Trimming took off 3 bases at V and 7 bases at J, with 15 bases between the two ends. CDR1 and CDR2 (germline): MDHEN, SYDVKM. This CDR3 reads CASSFRASGGEKLFF. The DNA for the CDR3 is TGTGCCAGCAGTTTCAGGGCATCGGGCGGTGAAAAACTGTTTTTT.

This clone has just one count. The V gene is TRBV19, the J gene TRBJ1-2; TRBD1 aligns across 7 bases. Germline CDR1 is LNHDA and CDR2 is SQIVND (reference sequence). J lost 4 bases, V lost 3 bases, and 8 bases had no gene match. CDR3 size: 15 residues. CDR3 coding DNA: TGTGCCAGTAGTATCGGTCAGGGGGGCGGCTATGGCTACACCTTC. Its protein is CASSIGQGGGYGYTF.

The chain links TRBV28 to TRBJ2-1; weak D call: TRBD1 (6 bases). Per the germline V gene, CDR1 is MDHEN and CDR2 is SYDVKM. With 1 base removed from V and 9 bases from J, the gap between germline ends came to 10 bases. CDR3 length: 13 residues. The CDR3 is CASSLYRAREQFF. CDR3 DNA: TGTGCCAGCAGTTTATACAGGGCCCGTGAGCAGTTCTTC.

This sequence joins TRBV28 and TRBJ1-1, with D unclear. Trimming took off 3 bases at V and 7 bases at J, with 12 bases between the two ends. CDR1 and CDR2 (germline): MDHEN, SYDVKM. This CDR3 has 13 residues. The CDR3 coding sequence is TGTGCCAGCAGTTTGTTTACGGGTGTTGAAGCTTTCTTT. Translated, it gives CASSLFTGVEAFF.

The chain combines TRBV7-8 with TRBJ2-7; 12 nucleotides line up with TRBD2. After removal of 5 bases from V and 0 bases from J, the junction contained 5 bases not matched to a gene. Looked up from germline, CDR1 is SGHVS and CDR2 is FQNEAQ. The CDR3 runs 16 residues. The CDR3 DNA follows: TGTGCCAGCAGCCACCTGACTAGCGGGAGCTCCTACGAGCAGTACTTC. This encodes CASSHLTSGSSYEQYF.

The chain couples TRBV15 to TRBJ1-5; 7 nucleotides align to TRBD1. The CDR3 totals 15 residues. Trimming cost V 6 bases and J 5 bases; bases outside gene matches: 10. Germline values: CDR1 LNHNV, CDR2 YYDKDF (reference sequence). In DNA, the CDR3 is TGTGCCACCAGTCGGTCGACAGGGTTTTATCAGCCCCAGCATTTT. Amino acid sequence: CATSRSTGFYQPQHF.

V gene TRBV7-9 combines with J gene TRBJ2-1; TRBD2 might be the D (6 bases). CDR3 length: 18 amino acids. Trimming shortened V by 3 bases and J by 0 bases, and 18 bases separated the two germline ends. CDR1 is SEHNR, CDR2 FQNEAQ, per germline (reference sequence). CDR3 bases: TGTGCCAGCAGCTTGGGCGGGGATCTAATACACTCCTACAATGAGCAGTTCTTC. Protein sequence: CASSLGGDLIHSYNEQFF.

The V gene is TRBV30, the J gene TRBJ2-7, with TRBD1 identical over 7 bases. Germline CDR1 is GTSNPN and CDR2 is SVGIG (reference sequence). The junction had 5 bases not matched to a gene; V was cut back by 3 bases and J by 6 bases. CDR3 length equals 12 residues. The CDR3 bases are TGTGCCTGGAGCCAGACAGGGTTCGAGCAGTACTTC. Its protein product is CAWSQTGFEQYF.

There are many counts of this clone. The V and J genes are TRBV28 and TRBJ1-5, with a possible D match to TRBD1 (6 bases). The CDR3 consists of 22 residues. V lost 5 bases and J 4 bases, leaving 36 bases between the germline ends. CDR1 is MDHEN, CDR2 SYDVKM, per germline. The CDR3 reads CASSPPGGYRVESEDKNQPQHF. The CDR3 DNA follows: TGTGCCAGCAGTCCGCCCGGTGGGTACAGGGTAGAGTCCGAAGACAAGAATCAGCCCCAGCATTTT.

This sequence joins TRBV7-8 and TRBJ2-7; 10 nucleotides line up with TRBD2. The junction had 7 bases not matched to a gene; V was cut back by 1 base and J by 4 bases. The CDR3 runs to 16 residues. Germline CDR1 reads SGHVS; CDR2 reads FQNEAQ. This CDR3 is CASSLEGSSGGYEQYF. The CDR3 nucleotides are TGTGCCAGCAGCTTAGAGGGTTCTAGCGGGGGTTACGAGCAGTACTTC.

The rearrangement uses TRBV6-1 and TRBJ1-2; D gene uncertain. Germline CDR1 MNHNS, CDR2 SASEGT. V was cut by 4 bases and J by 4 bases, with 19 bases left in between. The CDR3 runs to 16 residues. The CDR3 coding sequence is TGTGCCAGCAGTGTTGACGGAGTGAGACCCCTCTATGGCTACACCTTC. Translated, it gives CASSVDGVRPLYGYTF.

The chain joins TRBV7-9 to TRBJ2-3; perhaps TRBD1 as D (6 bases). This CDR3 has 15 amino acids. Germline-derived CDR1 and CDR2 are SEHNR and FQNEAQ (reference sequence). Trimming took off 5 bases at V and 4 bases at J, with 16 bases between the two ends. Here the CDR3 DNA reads TGTGCCAGCAGCCCCTACCCTCAGGGGCCAGATACGCAGTATTTT. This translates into CASSPYPQGPDTQYF. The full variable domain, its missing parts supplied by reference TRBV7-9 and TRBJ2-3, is DTGVSQNPRHKITKRGQNVTFRCDPISEHNRLYWYRQTLGQGPEFLTYFQNEAQLEKSRLLSDRFSAERPKGSFSTLEIQRTEQGDSAMYLCASSPYPQGPDTQYFGPGTRLTVL.

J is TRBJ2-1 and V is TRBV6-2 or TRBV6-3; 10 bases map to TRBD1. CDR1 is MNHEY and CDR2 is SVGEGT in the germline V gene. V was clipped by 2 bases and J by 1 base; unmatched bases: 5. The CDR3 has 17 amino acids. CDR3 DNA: TGTGCCAGCAGTTACGAGGGGACAGGGGTTTCCTACAATGAGCAGTTCTTC. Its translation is CASSYEGTGVSYNEQFF.

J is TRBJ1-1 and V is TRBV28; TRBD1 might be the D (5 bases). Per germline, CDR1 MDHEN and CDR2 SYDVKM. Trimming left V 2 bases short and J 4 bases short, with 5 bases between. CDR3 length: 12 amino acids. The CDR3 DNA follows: TGTGCCAGCAGTTTACAGGGCACTGAAGCTTTCTTT. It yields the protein CASSLQGTEAFF.

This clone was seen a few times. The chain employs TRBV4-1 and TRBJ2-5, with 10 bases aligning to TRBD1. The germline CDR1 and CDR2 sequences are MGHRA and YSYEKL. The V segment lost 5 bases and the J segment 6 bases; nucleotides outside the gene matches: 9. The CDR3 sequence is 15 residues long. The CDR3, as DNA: TGCGCCAGCAGCTACGGACAGGGGGAGGTGAAGACCCAGTACTTC. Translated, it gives CASSYGQGEVKTQYF.

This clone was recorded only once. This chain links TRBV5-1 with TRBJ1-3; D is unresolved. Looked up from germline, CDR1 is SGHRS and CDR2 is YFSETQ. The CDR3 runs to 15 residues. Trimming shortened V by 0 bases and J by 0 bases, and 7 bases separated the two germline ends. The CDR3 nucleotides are TGCGCCAGCAGCTTGGCCGGTAGCTCTGGAAACACCATATATTTT. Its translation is CASSLAGSSGNTIYF.

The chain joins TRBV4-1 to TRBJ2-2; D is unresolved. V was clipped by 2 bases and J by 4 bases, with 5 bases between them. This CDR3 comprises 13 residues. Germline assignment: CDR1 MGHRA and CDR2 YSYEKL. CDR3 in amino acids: CASSQPITGELFF. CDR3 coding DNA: TGCGCCAGCAGCCAACCAATCACCGGGGAGCTGTTTTTT.

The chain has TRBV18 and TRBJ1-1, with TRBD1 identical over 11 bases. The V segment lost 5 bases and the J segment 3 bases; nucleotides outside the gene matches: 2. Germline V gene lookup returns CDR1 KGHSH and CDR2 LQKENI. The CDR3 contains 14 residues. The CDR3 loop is CASSSGQGDTEAFF. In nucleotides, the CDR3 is TGTGCCAGCTCATCGGGACAGGGGGACACTGAAGCTTTCTTT.

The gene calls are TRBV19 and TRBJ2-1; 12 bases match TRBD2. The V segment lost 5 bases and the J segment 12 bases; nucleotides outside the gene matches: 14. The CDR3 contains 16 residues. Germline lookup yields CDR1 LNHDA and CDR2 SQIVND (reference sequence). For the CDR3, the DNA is TGTGCCAGTAGTCTCGCTAGCGGGAGGGCCGTGGCTGGGCAGTTCTTC. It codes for CASSLASGRAVAGQFF.

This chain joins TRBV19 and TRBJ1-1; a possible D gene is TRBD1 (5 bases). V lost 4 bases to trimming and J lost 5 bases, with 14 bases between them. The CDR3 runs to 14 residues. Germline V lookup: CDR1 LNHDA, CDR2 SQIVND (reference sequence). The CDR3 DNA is TGTGCCAGTAGTACCGAGAAGGGGATTACTGAAGCTTTCTTT. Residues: CASSTEKGITEAFF.